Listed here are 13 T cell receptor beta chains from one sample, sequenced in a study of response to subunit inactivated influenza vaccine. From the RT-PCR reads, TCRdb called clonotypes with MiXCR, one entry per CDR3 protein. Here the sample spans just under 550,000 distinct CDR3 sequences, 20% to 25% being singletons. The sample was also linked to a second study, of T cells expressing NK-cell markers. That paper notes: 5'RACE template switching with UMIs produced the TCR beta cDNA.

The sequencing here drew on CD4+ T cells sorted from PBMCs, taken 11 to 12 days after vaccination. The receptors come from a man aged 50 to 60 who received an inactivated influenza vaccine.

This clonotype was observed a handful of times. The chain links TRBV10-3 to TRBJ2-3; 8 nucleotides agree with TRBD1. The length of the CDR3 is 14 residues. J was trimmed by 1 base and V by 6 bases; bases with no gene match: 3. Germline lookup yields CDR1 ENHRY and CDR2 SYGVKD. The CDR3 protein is CAIRGGQGTDTQYF. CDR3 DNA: TGTGCCATCAGAGGGGGACAGGGCACAGATACGCAGTATTTT.

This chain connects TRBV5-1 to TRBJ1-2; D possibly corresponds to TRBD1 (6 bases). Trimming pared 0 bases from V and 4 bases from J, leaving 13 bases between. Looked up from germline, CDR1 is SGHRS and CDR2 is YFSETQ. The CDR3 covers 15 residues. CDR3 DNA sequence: TGCGCCAGCAGCTTGGAAGGACAGCCTACCTATGGCTACACCTTC. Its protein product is CASSLEGQPTYGYTF. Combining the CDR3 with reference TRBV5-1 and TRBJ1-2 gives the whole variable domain KAGVTQTPRYLIKTRGQQVTLSCSPISGHRSVSWYQQTPGQGLQFLFEYFSETQRNKGNFPGRFSGRQFSNSRSEMNVSTLELGDSALYLCASSLEGQPTYGYTFGSGTRLTVV.

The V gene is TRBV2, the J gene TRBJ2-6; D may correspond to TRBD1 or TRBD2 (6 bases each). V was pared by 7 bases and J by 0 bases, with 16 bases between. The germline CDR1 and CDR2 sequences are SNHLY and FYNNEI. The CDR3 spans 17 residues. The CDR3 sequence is CASTGGGSYSGANVLTF. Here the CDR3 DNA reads TGTGCCAGCACCGGAGGGGGGTCCTACTCTGGGGCCAACGTCCTGACTTTC.

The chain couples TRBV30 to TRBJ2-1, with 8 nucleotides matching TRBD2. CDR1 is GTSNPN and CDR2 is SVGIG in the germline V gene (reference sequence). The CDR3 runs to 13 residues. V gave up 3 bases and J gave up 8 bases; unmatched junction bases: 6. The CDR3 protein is CAWRLQAGDEQFF. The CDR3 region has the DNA TGTGCCTGGAGGCTACAAGCGGGAGATGAGCAGTTCTTC.

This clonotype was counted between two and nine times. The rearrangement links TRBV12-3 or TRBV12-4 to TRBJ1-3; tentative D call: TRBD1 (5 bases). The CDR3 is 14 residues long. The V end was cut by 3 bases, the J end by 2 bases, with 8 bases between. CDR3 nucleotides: TGTGCCAGCAGTTTGGGGCTTGCTGGAAACACCATATATTTT. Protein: CASSLGLAGNTIYF.

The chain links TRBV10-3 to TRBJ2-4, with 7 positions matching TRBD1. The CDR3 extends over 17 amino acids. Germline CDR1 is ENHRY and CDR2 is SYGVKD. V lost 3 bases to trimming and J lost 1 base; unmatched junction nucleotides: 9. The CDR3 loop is CAISDRQGTGAKNIQYF. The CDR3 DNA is TGTGCCATCAGTGACCGACAGGGAACGGGGGCCAAAAACATTCAGTACTTC.

CDR3 coding DNA: TGCAGCGTTGACCTAGATTGGGAGACCCAGTACTTC. Residues: CSVDLDWETQYF. The chain has TRBV29-1 and TRBJ2-5; D not certain. This CDR3 has 12 residues. V was shortened by 3 bases and J by 5 bases, with 10 bases between the two germline ends. Germline CDR1 reads SQVTM; CDR2 reads ANQGSEA.

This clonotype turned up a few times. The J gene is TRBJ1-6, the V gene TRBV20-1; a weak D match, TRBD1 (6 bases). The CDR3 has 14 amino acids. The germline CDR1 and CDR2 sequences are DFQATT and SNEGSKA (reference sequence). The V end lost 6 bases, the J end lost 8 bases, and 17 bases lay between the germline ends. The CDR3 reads CSAGRGNSYSPLHF. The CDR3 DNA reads TGCAGTGCGGGGAGGGGGAACAGCTATTCACCCCTCCACTTT.

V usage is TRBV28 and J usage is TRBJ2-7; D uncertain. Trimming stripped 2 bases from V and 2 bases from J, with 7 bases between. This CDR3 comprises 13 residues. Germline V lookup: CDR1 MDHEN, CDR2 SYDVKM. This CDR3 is CASSLIAPYEQYF. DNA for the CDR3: TGTGCCAGCAGTTTAATAGCCCCCTACGAGCAGTACTTC.

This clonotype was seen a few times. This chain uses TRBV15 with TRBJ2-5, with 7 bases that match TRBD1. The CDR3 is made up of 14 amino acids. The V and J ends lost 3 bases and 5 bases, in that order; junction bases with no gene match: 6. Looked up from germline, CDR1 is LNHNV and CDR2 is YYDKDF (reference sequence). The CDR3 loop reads CATSRTGTGETQYF. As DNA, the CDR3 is TGTGCCACCAGCAGGACAGGGACCGGCGAGACCCAGTACTTC.

This CDR3 is CASSQTGLAKNIQYF. The CDR3 DNA reads as TGTGCCAGCAGTCAGACAGGGCTAGCCAAAAACATTCAGTACTTC. This sequence joins TRBV27 and TRBJ2-4, with 7 positions matching TRBD1. Germline V CDR1 and CDR2: MNHEY, SMNVEV (reference sequence). CDR3 length equals 15 residues. The ends lost 5 bases at V and 0 bases at J; junction bases unmatched: 4.

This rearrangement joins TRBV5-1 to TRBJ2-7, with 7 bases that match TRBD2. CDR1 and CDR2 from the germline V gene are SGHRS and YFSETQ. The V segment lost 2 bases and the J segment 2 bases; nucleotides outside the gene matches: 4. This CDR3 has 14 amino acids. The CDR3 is CASSFQRGTYEQYF. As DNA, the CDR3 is TGCGCCAGCAGCTTCCAGCGGGGTACCTACGAGCAGTACTTC.

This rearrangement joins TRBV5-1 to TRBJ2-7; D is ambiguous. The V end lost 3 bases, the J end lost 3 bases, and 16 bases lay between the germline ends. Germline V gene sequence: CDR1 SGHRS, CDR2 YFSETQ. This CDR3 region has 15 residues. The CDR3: CASSWIGGQDYEQYF. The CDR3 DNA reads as TGCGCCAGCAGCTGGATAGGTGGGCAGGACTACGAGCAGTACTTC.